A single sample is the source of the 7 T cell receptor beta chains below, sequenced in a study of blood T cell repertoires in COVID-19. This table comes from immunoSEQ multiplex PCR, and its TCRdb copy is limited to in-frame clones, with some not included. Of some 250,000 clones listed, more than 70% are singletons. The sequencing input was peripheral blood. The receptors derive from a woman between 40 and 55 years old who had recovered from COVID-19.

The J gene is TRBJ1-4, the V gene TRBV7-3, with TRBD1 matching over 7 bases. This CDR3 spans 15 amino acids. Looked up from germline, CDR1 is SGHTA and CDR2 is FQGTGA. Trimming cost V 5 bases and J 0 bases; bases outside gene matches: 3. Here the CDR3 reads CASSPGQSTNEKLFF. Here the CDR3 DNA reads TGTGCCAGCAGCCCGGGACAGTCAACTAATGAAAAACTGTTTTTT.

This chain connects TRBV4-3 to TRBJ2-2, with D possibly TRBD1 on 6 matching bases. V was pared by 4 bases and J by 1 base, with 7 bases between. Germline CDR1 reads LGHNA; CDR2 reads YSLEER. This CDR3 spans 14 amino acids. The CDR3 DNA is TGCGCCAGCAGCCCAGGGGAGAACACCGGGGAGCTGTTTTTT. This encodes CASSPGENTGELFF.

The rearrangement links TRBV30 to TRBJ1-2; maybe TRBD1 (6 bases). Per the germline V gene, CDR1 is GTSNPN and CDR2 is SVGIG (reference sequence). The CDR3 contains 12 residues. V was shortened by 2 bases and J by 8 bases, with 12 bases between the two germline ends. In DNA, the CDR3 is TGTGCCTGGAGTCGGCCCCAGGGGGGCTACACCTTC. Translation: CAWSRPQGGYTF. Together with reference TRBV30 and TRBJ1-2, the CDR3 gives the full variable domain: SQTIHQWPATLVQPVGSPLSLECTVEGTSNPNLYWYRQAAGRGLQLLFYSVGIGQISSEVPQNLSASRPQDRQFILSSKKLLLSDSGFYLCAWSRPQGGYTFGSGTRLTVV.

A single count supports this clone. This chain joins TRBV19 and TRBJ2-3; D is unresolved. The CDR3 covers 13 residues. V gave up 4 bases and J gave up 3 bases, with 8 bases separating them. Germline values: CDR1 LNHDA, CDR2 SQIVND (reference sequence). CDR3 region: CASSTRVTDTQYF. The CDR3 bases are TGTGCCAGTAGTACCCGGGTAACAGATACGCAGTATTTT.

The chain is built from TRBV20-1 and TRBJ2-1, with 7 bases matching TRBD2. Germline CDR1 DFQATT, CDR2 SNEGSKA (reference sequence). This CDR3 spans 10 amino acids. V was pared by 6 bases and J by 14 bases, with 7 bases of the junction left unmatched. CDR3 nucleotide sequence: TGCAGTGCCGGGCGGGGAGGGGAGTTCTTC. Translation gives CSAGRGGEFF.

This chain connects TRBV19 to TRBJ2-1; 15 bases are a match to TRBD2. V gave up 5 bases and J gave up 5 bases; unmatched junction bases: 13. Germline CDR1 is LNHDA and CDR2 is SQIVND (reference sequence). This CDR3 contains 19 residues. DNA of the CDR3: TGTGCCAGTAGTCAACCGGGACTAGCGGGAGGCGGGCCTGACAATGAGCAGTTCTTC. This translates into CASSQPGLAGGGPDNEQFF.

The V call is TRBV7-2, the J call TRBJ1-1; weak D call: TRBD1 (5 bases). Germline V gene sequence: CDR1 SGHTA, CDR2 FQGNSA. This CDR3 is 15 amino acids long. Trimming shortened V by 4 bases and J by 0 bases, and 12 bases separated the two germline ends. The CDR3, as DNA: TGTGCCAGCAGCTCCTGGGACTTTATGAACACTGAAGCTTTCTTT. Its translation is CASSSWDFMNTEAFF.